Each of the 31 T cell receptor beta chains below was sequenced from the same sample in a study of response to subunit inactivated influenza vaccine. TCRdb called the RT-PCR reads again in MiXCR, with one record for every CDR3 protein. This repertoire shows 610,000 or so distinct CDR3 sequences, 14% found once; its top ten account for roughly 11%. Sequences were derived from PBMCs from blood, sampled 11 to 12 days after vaccination. The receptors shown here come from a man in his forties or fifties who received an inactivated influenza vaccine.

This clonotype has a handful of counts. The rearrangement links TRBV6-2 or TRBV6-3 to TRBJ2-2; 14 positions match TRBD2. The germline V gene encodes CDR1 MNHEY and CDR2 SVGEGT. The trim removed 2 bases at V and 0 bases at J, leaving 8 bases unmatched. The CDR3 contains 20 residues. The CDR3 region is CASSYPPPGLAGANTGELFF. The CDR3 DNA is TGTGCCAGCAGTTACCCCCCCCCGGGACTAGCGGGGGCGAACACCGGGGAGCTGTTTTTT.

This chain uses TRBV27 with TRBJ2-5; TRBD1 aligns across 9 bases. Germline lookup yields CDR1 MNHEY and CDR2 SMNVEV (reference sequence). Losses at the gene ends were 6 bases for V and 5 bases for J; bases not matched to a gene: 13. This CDR3 spans 16 amino acids. CDR3 coding DNA: TGTGCCAGCAGCCTTATCTACAGGGGGCGCAGGGAGACCCAGTACTTC. It yields the protein CASSLIYRGRRETQYF.

This clonotype has just a few counts. This rearrangement joins TRBV20-1 to TRBJ2-7; possible D gene TRBD2, 5 bases. Germline CDR1 and CDR2: DFQATT and SNEGSKA (reference sequence). CDR3 length: 13 residues. Trimming shortened V by 0 bases and J by 8 bases, and 14 bases separated the two germline ends. CDR3 nucleotide sequence: TGCAGTGCTAGAGATGAGGGAGTCTTAAAGCAGTACTTC. Its protein product is CSARDEGVLKQYF.

This sequence joins TRBV5-1 and TRBJ1-2; 8 bases agree with TRBD1. Germline V gene data show CDR1 as SGHRS and CDR2 as YFSETQ. V shed 5 bases and J 6 bases; nucleotides not matched to a gene: 3. The CDR3 covers 12 residues. As DNA, the CDR3 is TGCGCCAGCAGGGGACAGGAGGATGGCTACACCTTC. This translates into CASRGQEDGYTF.

This clonotype was counted at least ten times. The V call is TRBV7-6, the J call TRBJ2-5, with 12 bases lining up with TRBD2. The ends lost 1 base at V and 5 bases at J; junction bases unmatched: 2. This CDR3 is built from 15 residues. Germline V gene data show CDR1 as SGHVS and CDR2 as FNYEAQ. The CDR3 is CASSLGTSGMETQYF. The CDR3 bases are TGTGCCAGCAGCTTAGGGACTAGCGGGATGGAGACCCAGTACTTC.

The table lists this clonotype with many counts. The chain employs TRBV28 and TRBJ2-7; TRBD2 aligns across 10 bases. V was clipped by 4 bases and J by 3 bases; unmatched bases: 9. Germline V gene data show CDR1 as MDHEN and CDR2 as SYDVKM. The CDR3 contains 16 residues. The CDR3 reads CASSSFSGGKFYEQYF. The DNA of the CDR3 is TGTGCCAGCAGTTCATTTAGCGGGGGGAAGTTCTACGAGCAGTACTTC.

This clonotype was found a few times. The genes are TRBV20-1 and TRBJ2-7, with TRBD2 matching over 7 bases. This CDR3 comprises 13 residues. Per germline, CDR1 DFQATT and CDR2 SNEGSKA (reference sequence). V gave up 3 bases and J gave up 3 bases; unmatched junction bases: 5. CDR3 loop: CSARGGNFYEQYF. The CDR3 DNA is TGCAGTGCTAGGGGGGGGAATTTCTACGAGCAGTACTTC.

This clonotype was found a few times. The gene calls are TRBV6-1 and TRBJ2-1; 9 bases are a match to TRBD1. Trimming took 6 bases from V and 8 from J; bases not matched to a gene: 8. The CDR3 length is 14 residues. Looked up from germline, CDR1 is MNHNS and CDR2 is SASEGT. CDR3 coding DNA: TGTGCCAGCAGACGGGACAGGGTGAACGATGAGCAGTTCTTC. Amino acids: CASRRDRVNDEQFF.

The DNA for the CDR3 is TGCGCCAGCAGCTTGGCGGGAGAGGGGCATGAGCAGTTCTTC. Its protein is CASSLAGEGHEQFF. The chain uses TRBV5-1 and TRBJ2-1; D possibly corresponds to TRBD2 (6 bases). V was clipped by 0 bases and J by 8 bases, with 12 bases between them. Germline lookup yields CDR1 SGHRS and CDR2 YFSETQ. CDR3 size: 14 residues.

The sample holds many counts of this clonotype. The rearrangement uses TRBV20-1 and TRBJ1-1; no reliable D call. The V gene lost 3 bases and the J gene lost 3 bases, with 11 bases spanning the gap. From germline, CDR1 is DFQATT and CDR2 SNEGSKA (reference sequence). The CDR3 is 13 residues long. The DNA for the CDR3 is TGCAGTGCTAGGATTAGTTGGGACACTGAAGCTTTCTTT. This gives the protein CSARISWDTEAFF.

V and J are TRBV6-8 and TRBJ2-5; D unclear. Germline V gene sequence: CDR1 MNHGY, CDR2 SAAAGT. With 6 bases removed from V and 3 bases from J, the gap between germline ends came to 14 bases. The CDR3 contains 14 residues. This CDR3 reads CASRKDRPEETQYF. In nucleotides, the CDR3 is TGTGCCAGCAGGAAGGACCGTCCAGAAGAGACCCAGTACTTC.

This chain links TRBV28 with TRBJ2-5; TRBD2 matches 7 bases. Trimming took 3 bases from V and 5 from J; bases not matched to a gene: 21. There are 19 residues in the CDR3. Germline V gene data show CDR1 as MDHEN and CDR2 as SYDVKM. The CDR3 protein is CASSFNPDASSGLRETQYF. The CDR3 DNA is TGTGCCAGCAGTTTCAACCCTGACGCGTCTAGCGGCCTCCGGGAGACCCAGTACTTC.

The table lists this clonotype with many counts. This rearrangement joins TRBV5-1 to TRBJ2-7, with a possible D match to TRBD1 (5 bases). Trimming took 1 base from V and 0 from J, leaving 11 bases between them. The CDR3 has 15 residues. Germline-derived CDR1 and CDR2 are SGHRS and YFSETQ. In DNA, the CDR3 is TGCGCCAGCAGCTTGTCAGGGCTTAGCTCCTACGAGCAGTACTTC. This sequence encodes CASSLSGLSSYEQYF.

The gene calls are TRBV20-1 and TRBJ2-2; D gene uncertain. The V and J ends lost 3 bases and 0 bases respectively, with 11 bases between them. The CDR3 length is 15 residues. The germline V gene encodes CDR1 DFQATT and CDR2 SNEGSKA (reference sequence). The CDR3 region has the DNA TGCAGTGCTAGTGACCGGGCTTCGAACACCGGGGAGCTGTTTTTT. This gives the protein CSASDRASNTGELFF.

This clonotype was counted a few times. J is TRBJ1-3 and V is TRBV7-2, with 7 nucleotides matching TRBD1. J gave up 3 bases and V 5 bases, and 10 bases lay outside the gene matches. Looked up from germline, CDR1 is SGHTA and CDR2 is FQGNSA. The CDR3 has 16 residues. The DNA for the CDR3 is TGTGCCAGCAGCCCTTCGTGGGACAGCTTTGGAAACACCATATATTTT. Encoded protein: CASSPSWDSFGNTIYF.

V usage is TRBV7-9 and J usage is TRBJ2-1, with TRBD2 matching 9 bases. The J segment lost 4 bases and the V segment lost 1 base, leaving 5 bases of the junction unmatched. Germline CDR1 and CDR2: SEHNR and FQNEAQ (reference sequence). CDR3 length: 16 residues. The CDR3 is CASSLDPSGEYNEQFF. For the CDR3, the DNA is TGTGCCAGCAGCTTAGACCCTAGCGGGGAGTACAATGAGCAGTTCTTC.

This chain links TRBV2 with TRBJ2-3, with 12 bases matching TRBD1. There are 17 residues in the CDR3. Per germline, CDR1 SNHLY and CDR2 FYNNEI. Trimming removed 4 bases from V and 4 bases from J; junction bases left unmatched: 9. DNA of the CDR3: TGTGCCAGCAGTGGGCCGGCGGGACAGGGGGCCCCAGATACGCAGTATTTT. Translating gives CASSGPAGQGAPDTQYF. The full variable domain, rest sourced from reference TRBV2 and TRBJ2-3, is EPEVTQTPSHQVTQMGQEVILRCVPISNHLYFYWYRQILGQKVEFLVSFYNNEISEKSEIFDDQFSVERPDGSNFTLKIRSTKLEDSAMYFCASSGPAGQGAPDTQYFGPGTRLTVL.

V is TRBV20-1 and J is TRBJ2-7; tentatively, D is TRBD2 (6 bases). Looked up from germline, CDR1 is DFQATT and CDR2 is SNEGSKA (reference sequence). The CDR3 loop spans 14 amino acids. V was shortened by 3 bases and J by 3 bases, with 15 bases between the two germline ends. The CDR3 is CSARLTRDVYEQYF. In nucleotides, the CDR3 is TGCAGTGCTAGGCTGACTAGGGACGTCTACGAGCAGTACTTC.

This clonotype was seen repeatedly, ten times or more. The chain is built from TRBV24-1 and TRBJ1-2, with D possibly TRBD1 on 6 matching bases. Germline values: CDR1 KGHDR, CDR2 SFDVKD. With 2 bases removed from V and 7 bases from J, the gap between germline ends came to 13 bases. The CDR3 covers 14 residues. The CDR3 sequence: CATSDSGEIGGYTF. The CDR3, as DNA: TGTGCCACCAGTGATTCAGGGGAAATAGGTGGCTACACCTTC.

The rearrangement joins TRBV20-1 to TRBJ2-1; D is perhaps TRBD2 (6 bases). There are 12 residues in the CDR3. The V end lost 5 bases, the J end lost 7 bases, and 12 bases lay between the germline ends. Germline CDR1 DFQATT, CDR2 SNEGSKA (reference sequence). DNA of the CDR3: TGCAGTGCTCTGACTAGTCAGAATGAGCAGTTCTTC. Translating gives CSALTSQNEQFF.

This chain joins TRBV5-1 and TRBJ1-1, with D possibly TRBD1 on 6 matching bases. Deletions cut 4 bases from V and 4 bases from J, with 17 bases between. CDR3 length: 15 amino acids. Germline lookup yields CDR1 SGHRS and CDR2 YFSETQ. In DNA, the CDR3 is TGCGCCAGCAGCACGGGGGCCCTACCAATCACTGAAGCTTTCTTT. Translation: CASSTGALPITEAFF.

The genes are TRBV5-1 and TRBJ2-3; D remains unclear. This CDR3 region has 14 residues. Germline-derived CDR1 and CDR2 are SGHRS and YFSETQ. Trimming pared 4 bases from V and 0 bases from J, leaving 9 bases between. Here the CDR3 reads CASSGTVSTDTQYF. In nucleotides, the CDR3 is TGCGCCAGCAGCGGCACAGTTAGCACAGATACGCAGTATTTT.

The chain uses TRBV20-1 and TRBJ2-7; D is uncertain. Trimming removed 0 bases from V and 2 bases from J, with 11 bases in between. CDR3 size: 14 residues. The V gene's germline CDR1 is DFQATT and CDR2 SNEGSKA (reference sequence). The CDR3 here is CSARDGPVPYEQYF. The CDR3 bases are TGCAGTGCTAGAGATGGGCCCGTCCCCTACGAGCAGTACTTC.

There are a few counts of this clonotype. The chain employs TRBV11-2 and TRBJ2-1; no reliable D call. The CDR3 consists of 13 residues. Trimming took 8 bases from V and 4 from J, leaving 12 bases between them. Germline CDR1 reads SGHAT; CDR2 reads FQNNGV. The CDR3 is CASRQVVYNEQFF. The CDR3 DNA is TGTGCCAGCCGCCAGGTTGTGTACAATGAGCAGTTCTTC.

This clonotype was seen a handful of times. V usage is TRBV2 and J usage is TRBJ2-2; D gene uncertain. CDR1 is SNHLY, CDR2 FYNNEI, per germline. The CDR3 is 14 amino acids. The ends were cut back, 3 bases at V and 1 base at J, with 6 bases in the middle. This CDR3 reads CASSDAMNTGELFF. Here the CDR3 DNA reads TGTGCCAGCAGTGACGCGATGAACACCGGGGAGCTGTTTTTT.

The chain employs TRBV5-5 and TRBJ1-2, with 10 bases identical to TRBD1. The germline gives CDR1 SGHKS, CDR2 YYEKEE (reference sequence). This CDR3 is built from 16 residues. V was clipped by 5 bases and J by 0 bases; unmatched bases: 7. The CDR3 loop reads CASRAGTGAANYGYTF. The CDR3 coding sequence is TGTGCCAGCAGGGCCGGGACAGGGGCGGCTAACTATGGCTACACCTTC.

The chain recombines TRBV20-1 with TRBJ2-7, with 15 bases fitting TRBD2. Per the germline V gene, CDR1 is DFQATT and CDR2 is SNEGSKA (reference sequence). The CDR3 runs to 17 residues. Germline trimming cut 5 bases from V and 2 bases from J; bases unmatched to any gene: 10. The CDR3 bases are TGCAGTGCTGCGGGACTAGCGGGAGGCCTCCTCACCTACGAGCAGTACTTC. This sequence encodes CSAAGLAGGLLTYEQYF.

This clonotype was recorded a few times. The chain is built from TRBV5-8 and TRBJ2-2; TRBD1 aligns across 7 bases. The junction had 3 bases not matched to a gene; V was cut back by 0 bases and J by 1 base. This CDR3 is built from 16 residues. Germline V gene sequence: CDR1 SGHTS, CDR2 YDEGEE. In DNA, the CDR3 is TGTGCCAGCAGCTTGGTCGGACAGGTGAACACCGGGGAGCTGTTTTTT. It is translated as CASSLVGQVNTGELFF.

V and J are TRBV7-8 and TRBJ1-6, with D tentatively TRBD1 (6 bases). Germline CDR1 and CDR2: SGHVS and FQNEAQ. V shed 1 base and J shed 14 bases, with 24 bases lying between them. The CDR3 spans 17 residues. The CDR3 region is CASSLVVDRDIFRALHF. CDR3 nucleotides: TGTGCCAGCAGCTTAGTAGTTGATCGGGACATATTTAGGGCCCTCCACTTT. Full variable domain (missing parts from reference TRBV7-8 and TRBJ1-6): GAGVSQSPRYKVAKRGQDVALRCDPISGHVSLFWYQQALGQGPEFLTYFQNEAQLDKSGLPSDRFFAERPEGSVSTLKIQRTQQEDSAVYLCASSLVVDRDIFRALHFGNGTRLTVT.

The J gene is TRBJ2-5, the V gene TRBV29-1; the match to TRBD2 covers 11 bases. Germline CDR1 reads SQVTM; CDR2 reads ANQGSEA. The CDR3 is made up of 12 amino acids. V was pared by 6 bases and J by 10 bases, with 7 bases of the junction left unmatched. CDR3 region: CSVHSGRADQYF. CDR3 in DNA: TGCAGCGTCCATAGCGGGAGGGCGGACCAGTACTTC.

This chain links TRBV24-1 with TRBJ2-2; 10 bases match TRBD1. CDR3 size: 16 residues. In germline, CDR1 is KGHDR, CDR2 SFDVKD. Losses at the gene ends were 7 bases for V and 3 bases for J; bases not matched to a gene: 7. The CDR3 nucleotides read TGTGCCACCAGCCCCTCCGGGACAGGGGACACCGGGGAGCTGTTTTTT. Protein product: CATSPSGTGDTGELFF.